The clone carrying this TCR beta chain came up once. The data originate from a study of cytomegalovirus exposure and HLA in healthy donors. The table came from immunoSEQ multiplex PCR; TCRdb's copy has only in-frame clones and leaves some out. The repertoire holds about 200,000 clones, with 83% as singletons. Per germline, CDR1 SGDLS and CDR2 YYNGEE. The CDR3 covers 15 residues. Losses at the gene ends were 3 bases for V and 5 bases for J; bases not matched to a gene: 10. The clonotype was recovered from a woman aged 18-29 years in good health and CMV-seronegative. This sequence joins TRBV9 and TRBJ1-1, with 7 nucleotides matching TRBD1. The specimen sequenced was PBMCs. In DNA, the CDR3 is TGTGCCAGCAGCGCACAGCCAGGGGGAGGAACTGAAGCTTTCTTT. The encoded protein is CASSAQPGGGTEAFF.